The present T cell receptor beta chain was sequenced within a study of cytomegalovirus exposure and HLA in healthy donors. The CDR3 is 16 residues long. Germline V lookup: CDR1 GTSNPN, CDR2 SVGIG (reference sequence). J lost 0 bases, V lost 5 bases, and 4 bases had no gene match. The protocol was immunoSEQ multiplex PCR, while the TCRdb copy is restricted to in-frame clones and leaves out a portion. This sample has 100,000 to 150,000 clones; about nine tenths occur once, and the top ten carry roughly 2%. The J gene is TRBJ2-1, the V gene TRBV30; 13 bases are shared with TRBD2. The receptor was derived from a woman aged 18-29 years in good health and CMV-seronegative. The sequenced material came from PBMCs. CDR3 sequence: CAWGGLAGRSYNEQFF. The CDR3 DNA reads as TGTGCCTGGGGGGGACTAGCGGGACGCTCCTACAATGAGCAGTTCTTC.